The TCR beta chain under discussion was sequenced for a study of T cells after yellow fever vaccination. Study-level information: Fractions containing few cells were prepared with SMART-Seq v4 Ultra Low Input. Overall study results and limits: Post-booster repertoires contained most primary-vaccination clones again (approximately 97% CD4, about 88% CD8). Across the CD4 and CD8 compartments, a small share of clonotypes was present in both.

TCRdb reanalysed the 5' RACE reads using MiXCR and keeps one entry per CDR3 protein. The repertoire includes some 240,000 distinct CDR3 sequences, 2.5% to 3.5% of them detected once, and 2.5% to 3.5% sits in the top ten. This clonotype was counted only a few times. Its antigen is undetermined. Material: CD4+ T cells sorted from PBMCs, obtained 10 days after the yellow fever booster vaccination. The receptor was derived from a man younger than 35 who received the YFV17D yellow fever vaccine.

The CDR3 DNA is TGTGCCAGCAGTTACTCGTCAGGGGACCAAGAGACCCAGTACTTC. Translating gives CASSYSSGDQETQYF. The rearrangement joins TRBV6-2 or TRBV6-3 to TRBJ2-5; weak D call: TRBD1 (6 bases). CDR3 size: 15 residues. Per the germline V gene, CDR1 is MNHEY and CDR2 is SVGEGT. Deletions cut 0 bases from V and 0 bases from J, with 8 bases between.